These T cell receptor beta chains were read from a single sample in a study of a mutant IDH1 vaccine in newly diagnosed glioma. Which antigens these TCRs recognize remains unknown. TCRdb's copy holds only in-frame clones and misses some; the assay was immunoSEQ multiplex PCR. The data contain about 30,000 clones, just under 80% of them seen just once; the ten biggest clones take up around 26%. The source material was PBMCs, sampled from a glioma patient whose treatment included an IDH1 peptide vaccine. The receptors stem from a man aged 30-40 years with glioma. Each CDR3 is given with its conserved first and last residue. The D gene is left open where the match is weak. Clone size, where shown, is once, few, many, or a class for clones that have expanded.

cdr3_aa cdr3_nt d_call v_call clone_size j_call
CASSAEYSGNTIYF TGTGCCAGCAGTGCAGAGTACTCTGGAAACACCATATATTTT - TRBV2 - TRBJ1-3
CASSSTSGRAYEQFF TGTGCCAGCAGCTCTACTAGCGGGAGGGCATATGAGCAGTTCTTC TRBD2 TRBV2 once TRBJ2-1
CAWTSRGVDAGELFF TGTGCCTGGACCTCGAGGGGGGTCGATGCCGGGGAGCTGTTTTTT - TRBV30 - TRBJ2-2
CASSPRGGYGNTIYF TGTGCCAGCAGTCCCAGAGGGGGCTATGGAAACACCATATATTTT TRBD1 TRBV27 - TRBJ1-3
CASSLRTGVNYGYTF TGTGCCAGCAGCTTGAGGACAGGAGTCAACTATGGCTACACCTTC TRBD1 TRBV5-6 - TRBJ1-2
CASSLSPSGGASGELFF TGCGCCAGCAGCTTAAGCCCTAGCGGGGGGGCCTCCGGGGAGCTGTTTTTT TRBD2 TRBV5-1 - TRBJ2-2
CSVEGLQHRRAEAFF TGCAGCGTTGAAGGACTACAGCATCGGAGGGCTGAAGCTTTCTTT - TRBV29-1 few TRBJ1-1
CSVCLDSNQPQHF TGCAGCGTTTGTCTGGATAGCAATCAGCCCCAGCATTTT - TRBV29-1 - TRBJ1-5
CASSVWGRQPQHF TGTGCCAGCAGTGTATGGGGGCGGCAGCCCCAGCATTTT - TRBV2 - TRBJ1-5
CSVERRAGVQETQYF TGCAGCGTTGAACGCCGAGCGGGAGTCCAAGAGACCCAGTACTTC TRBD2 TRBV29-1 - TRBJ2-5
CASSQEDLVGTGELFF TGCGCCAGCAGCCAAGAAGATCTAGTCGGCACCGGGGAGCTGTTTTTT - TRBV4-1 - TRBJ2-2
CASSQVERTGRYGYTF TGCGCCAGCAGCCAAGTTGAACGGACAGGGCGCTATGGCTACACCTTC TRBD1 TRBV4-3 - TRBJ1-2
CASSLDPGFVVRGYTF TGTGCCAGCAGCTTAGACCCAGGGTTCGTGGTGAGGGGCTACACCTTC - TRBV7-2 - TRBJ1-2
CASSLEVRYEQYF TGTGCCAGCAGCTTGGAAGTCCGCTACGAGCAGTACTTC - TRBV5-5 - TRBJ2-7
CASRGTGGTEAFF TGTGCCAGCAGGGGGACAGGGGGCACTGAAGCTTTCTTT TRBD1 TRBV11-2 few TRBJ1-1
CASSYEDNQETQYF TGTGCCAGCAGCTATGAGGATAACCAAGAGACCCAGTACTTC - TRBV7-8 - TRBJ2-5
CASSIHLRGVYSNQPQHF TGTGCCAGTAGTATCCACCTCCGAGGGGTATATAGCAATCAGCCCCAGCATTTT - TRBV19 few TRBJ1-5
CASNLYSGTEKHF TGTGCCAGCAATCTCTACTCCGGGACAGAAAAGCATTTT TRBD1 TRBV2 - TRBJ1-5
CASSEGRQVGFMGEAFF TGTGCCAGCAGTGAAGGGCGACAGGTTGGGTTTATGGGTGAAGCTTTCTTT - TRBV6-1 - TRBJ1-1
CASRPNKETQYF TGTGCCAGCAGACCTAATAAAGAGACCCAGTACTTC - TRBV2 - TRBJ2-5
CASSPGTGGNEQFF TGTGCCAGCAGTCCCGGGACAGGGGGCAATGAGCAGTTCTTC TRBD1 TRBV6-4 few TRBJ2-1
CATTAGAVDTGELFF TGTGCCACCACGGCGGGGGCGGTGGACACCGGGGAGCTGTTTTTT - TRBV7-8 - TRBJ2-2
CASSQDGRNSPLHF TGCGCCAGCAGCCAAGATGGCAGAAATTCACCCCTCCACTTT - TRBV4-3 - TRBJ1-6
CASSGVFFNEQFF TGCGCCAGCAGCGGGGTCTTCTTTAATGAGCAGTTCTTC - TRBV5-1 - TRBJ2-1
CASSKGGNSQPQHF TGTGCCAGCAGTAAAGGTGGGAATAGTCAGCCCCAGCATTTT - TRBV25-1 - TRBJ1-5
CASSLEGGLAGYTQYF TGTGCCAGCAGCTTAGAGGGGGGGTTAGCGGGGTATACGCAGTATTTT TRBD2 TRBV7-2 - TRBJ2-3
CAISGDQNSPLHF TGTGCCATCAGTGGGGACCAAAATTCACCCCTCCACTTT - TRBV10-3 - TRBJ1-6
CASSYSVRSLNTEAFF TGTGCCAGCAGTTACAGCGTCAGGAGCCTGAACACTGAAGCTTTCTTT - TRBV6-5 - TRBJ1-1
CASSSDPGTGGGYTF TGCGCCAGCAGCTCCGATCCCGGGACAGGCGGTGGCTACACCTTC TRBD1 TRBV5-1 - TRBJ1-2
CASSQEIVGGRPQHF TGCGCCAGCAGCCAAGAAATCGTCGGGGGAAGGCCCCAGCATTTT - TRBV4-1 few TRBJ1-5
CASSLGGPSGNTIYF TGTGCCAGCAGCTTGGGGGGACCCTCTGGAAACACCATATATTTT - TRBV5-4 - TRBJ1-3